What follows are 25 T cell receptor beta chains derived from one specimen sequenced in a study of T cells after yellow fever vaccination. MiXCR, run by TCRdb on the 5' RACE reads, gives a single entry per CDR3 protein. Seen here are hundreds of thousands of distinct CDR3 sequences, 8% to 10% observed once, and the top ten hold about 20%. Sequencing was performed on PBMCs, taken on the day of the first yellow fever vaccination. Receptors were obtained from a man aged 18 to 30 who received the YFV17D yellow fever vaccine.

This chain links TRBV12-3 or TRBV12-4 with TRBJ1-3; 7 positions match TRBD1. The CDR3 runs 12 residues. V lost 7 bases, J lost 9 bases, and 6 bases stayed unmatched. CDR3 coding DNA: TGTGCCAGCACCCACAGGGGTGGCACCATATATTTT. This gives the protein CASTHRGGTIYF.

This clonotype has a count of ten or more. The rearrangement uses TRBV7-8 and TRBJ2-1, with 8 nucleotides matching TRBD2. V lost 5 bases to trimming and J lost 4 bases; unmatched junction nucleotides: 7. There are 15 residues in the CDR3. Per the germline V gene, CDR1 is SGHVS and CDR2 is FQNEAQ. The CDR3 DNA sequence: TGTGCCAGCAGCCCCGGCGGGGGGCAGTACAATGAGCAGTTCTTC. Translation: CASSPGGGQYNEQFF.

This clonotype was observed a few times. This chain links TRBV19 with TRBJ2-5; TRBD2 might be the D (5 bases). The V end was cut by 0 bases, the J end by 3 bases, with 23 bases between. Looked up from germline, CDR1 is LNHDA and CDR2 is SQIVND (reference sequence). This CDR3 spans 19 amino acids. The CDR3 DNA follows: TGTGCCAGTAGTATAGACTCGGGTTGGGGTAGGGAGATAAAAGAGACCCAGTACTTC. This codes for CASSIDSGWGREIKETQYF.

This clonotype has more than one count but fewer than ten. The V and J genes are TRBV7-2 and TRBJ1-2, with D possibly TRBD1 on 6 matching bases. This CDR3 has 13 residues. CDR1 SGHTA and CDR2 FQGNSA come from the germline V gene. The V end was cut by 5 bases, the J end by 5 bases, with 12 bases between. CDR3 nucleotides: TGTGCCAGCAGCCCGGACAGCGAATATGGCTACACCTTC. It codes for CASSPDSEYGYTF. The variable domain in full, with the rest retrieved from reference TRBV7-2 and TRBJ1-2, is GAGVSQSPSNKVTEKGKDVELRCDPISGHTALYWYRQSLGQGLEFLIYFQGNSAPDKSGLPSDRFSAERTGGSVSTLTIQRTQQEDSAVYLCASSPDSEYGYTFGSGTRLTVV.

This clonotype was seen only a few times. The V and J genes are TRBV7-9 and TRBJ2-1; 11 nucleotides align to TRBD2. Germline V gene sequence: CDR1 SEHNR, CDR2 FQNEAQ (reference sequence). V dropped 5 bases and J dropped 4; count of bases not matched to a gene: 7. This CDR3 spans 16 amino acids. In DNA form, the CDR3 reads TGTGCCAGCAGCCATTCTACTAGCGGGGGTTACAATGAGCAGTTCTTC. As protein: CASSHSTSGGYNEQFF.

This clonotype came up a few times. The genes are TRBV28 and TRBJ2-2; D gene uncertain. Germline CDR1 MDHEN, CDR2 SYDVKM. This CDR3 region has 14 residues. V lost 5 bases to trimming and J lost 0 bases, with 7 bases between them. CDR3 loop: CASSHLTNTGELFF. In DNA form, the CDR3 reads TGTGCCAGCAGTCACTTAACGAACACCGGGGAGCTGTTTTTT.

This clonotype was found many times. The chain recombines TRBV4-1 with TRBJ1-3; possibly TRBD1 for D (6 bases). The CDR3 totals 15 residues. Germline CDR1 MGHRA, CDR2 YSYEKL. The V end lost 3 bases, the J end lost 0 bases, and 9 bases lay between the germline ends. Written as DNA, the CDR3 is TGCGCCAGCAGCCAGGACAGTAGCTCTGGAAACACCATATATTTT. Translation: CASSQDSSSGNTIYF.

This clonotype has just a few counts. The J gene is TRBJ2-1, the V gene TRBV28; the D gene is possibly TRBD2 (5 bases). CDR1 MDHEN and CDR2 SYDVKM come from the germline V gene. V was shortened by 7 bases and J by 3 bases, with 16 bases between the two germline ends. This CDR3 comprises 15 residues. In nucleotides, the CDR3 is TGTGCCAGCACCCCCGCGGACTTTGGCTACAATGAGCAGTTCTTC. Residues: CASTPADFGYNEQFF.

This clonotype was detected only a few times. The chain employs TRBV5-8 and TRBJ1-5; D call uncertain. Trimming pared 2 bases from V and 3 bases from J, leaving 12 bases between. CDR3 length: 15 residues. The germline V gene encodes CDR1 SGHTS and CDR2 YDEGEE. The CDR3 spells CASSFESGNNQPQHF. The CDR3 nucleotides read TGTGCCAGCAGCTTCGAATCTGGGAACAATCAGCCCCAGCATTTT.

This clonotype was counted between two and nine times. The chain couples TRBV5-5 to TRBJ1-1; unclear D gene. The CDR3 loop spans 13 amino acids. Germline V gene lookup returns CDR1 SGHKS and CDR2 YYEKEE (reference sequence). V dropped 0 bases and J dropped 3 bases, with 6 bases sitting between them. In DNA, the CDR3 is TGTGCCAGCAGCTTGGGATTACACACTGAAGCTTTCTTT. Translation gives CASSLGLHTEAFF.

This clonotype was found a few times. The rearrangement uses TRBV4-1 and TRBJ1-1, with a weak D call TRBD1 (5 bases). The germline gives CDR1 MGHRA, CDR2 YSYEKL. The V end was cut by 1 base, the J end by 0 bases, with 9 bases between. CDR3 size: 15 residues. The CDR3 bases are TGCGCCAGCAGCCAAGTGACAGATTTGAACACTGAAGCTTTCTTT. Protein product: CASSQVTDLNTEAFF.

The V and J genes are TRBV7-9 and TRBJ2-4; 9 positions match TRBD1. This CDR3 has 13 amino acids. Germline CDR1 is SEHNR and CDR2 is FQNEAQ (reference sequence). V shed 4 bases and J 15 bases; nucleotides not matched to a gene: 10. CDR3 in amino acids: CASSSDTGGRPYF. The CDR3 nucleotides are TGTGCCAGCAGCTCGGACACAGGGGGCAGGCCGTACTTC.

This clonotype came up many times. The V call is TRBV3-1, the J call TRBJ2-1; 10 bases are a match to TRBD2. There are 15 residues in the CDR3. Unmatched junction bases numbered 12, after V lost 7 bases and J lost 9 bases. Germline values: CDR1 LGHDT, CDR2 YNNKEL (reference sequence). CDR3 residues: CASTRSSGGAVEQFF. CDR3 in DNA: TGTGCCAGCACCCGCTCAAGCGGGGGGGCCGTTGAGCAGTTCTTC.

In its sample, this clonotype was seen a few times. CDR3 nucleotides: TGTGCCAGCTCAAATAACAGAGAAGAGACCCAGTACTTC. Amino acid sequence: CASSNNREETQYF. This chain uses TRBV18 with TRBJ2-5; D is uncertain. Trimming stripped 5 bases from V and 3 bases from J, with 10 bases between. The CDR3 loop spans 13 amino acids. CDR1 and CDR2 (germline): KGHSH, LQKENI.

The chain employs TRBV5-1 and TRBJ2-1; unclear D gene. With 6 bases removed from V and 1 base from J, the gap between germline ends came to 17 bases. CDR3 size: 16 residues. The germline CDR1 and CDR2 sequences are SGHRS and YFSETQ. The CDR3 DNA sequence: TGCGCCAGCACCTATGAATTAATCCGGTCCTACAATGAGCAGTTCTTC. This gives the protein CASTYELIRSYNEQFF.

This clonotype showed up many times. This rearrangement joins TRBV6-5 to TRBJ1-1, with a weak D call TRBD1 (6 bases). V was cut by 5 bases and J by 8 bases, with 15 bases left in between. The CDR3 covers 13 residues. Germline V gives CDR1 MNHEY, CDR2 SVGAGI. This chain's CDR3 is CASSHRDKIEAFF. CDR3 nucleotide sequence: TGTGCCAGCAGTCACCGGGACAAAATAGAAGCTTTCTTT.

The CDR3 nucleotides are TGTGCCAGTAGTACCAGAGTTTTGAGCTCCTACAATGAGCAGTTCTTC. Amino acids: CASSTRVLSSYNEQFF. The J gene is TRBJ2-1, the V gene TRBV19; unclear D gene. The germline V gene has CDR1 LNHDA and CDR2 SQIVND (reference sequence). Trimming removed 4 bases at V and 0 bases at J, with 13 bases between. This CDR3 comprises 16 residues.

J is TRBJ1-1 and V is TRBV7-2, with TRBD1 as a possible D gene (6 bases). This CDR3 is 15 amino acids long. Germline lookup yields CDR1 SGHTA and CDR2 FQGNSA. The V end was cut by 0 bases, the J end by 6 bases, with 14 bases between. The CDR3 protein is CASSLALGGGSEAFF. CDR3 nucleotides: TGTGCCAGCAGCTTAGCTCTGGGAGGGGGGTCTGAAGCTTTCTTT.

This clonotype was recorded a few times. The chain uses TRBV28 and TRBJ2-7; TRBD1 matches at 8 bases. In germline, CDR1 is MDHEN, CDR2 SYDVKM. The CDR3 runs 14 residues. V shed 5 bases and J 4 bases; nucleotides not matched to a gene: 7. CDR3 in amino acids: CASSMDREIYEQYV. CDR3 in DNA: TGTGCCAGCAGTATGGACAGGGAAATTTACGAGCAGTACGTC.

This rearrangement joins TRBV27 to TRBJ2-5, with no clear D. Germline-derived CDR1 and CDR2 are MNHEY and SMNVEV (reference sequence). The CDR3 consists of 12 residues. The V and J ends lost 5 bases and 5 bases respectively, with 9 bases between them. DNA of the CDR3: TGTGCCAGCAGTCACCTTGCGGAGACCCAGTACTTC. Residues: CASSHLAETQYF.

The CDR3 coding sequence is TGTGCCAGCAGCTTAGATGGTACGGGCTACAATGAGCAGTTCTTC. Encoded protein: CASSLDGTGYNEQFF. The rearrangement uses TRBV11-3 and TRBJ2-1; D unresolved. Germline V gene sequence: CDR1 SGHNT, CDR2 YENEEA. V lost 0 bases, J lost 3 bases, and 9 bases lay in between. This CDR3 has 15 amino acids.

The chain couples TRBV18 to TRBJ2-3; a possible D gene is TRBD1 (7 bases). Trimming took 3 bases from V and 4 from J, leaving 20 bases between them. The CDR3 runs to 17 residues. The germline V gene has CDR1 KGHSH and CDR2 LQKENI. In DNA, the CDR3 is TGTGCCAGCTCACCGCCTATAGCCCAGGGGGGCCCAGATACGCAGTATTTT. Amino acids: CASSPPIAQGGPDTQYF.

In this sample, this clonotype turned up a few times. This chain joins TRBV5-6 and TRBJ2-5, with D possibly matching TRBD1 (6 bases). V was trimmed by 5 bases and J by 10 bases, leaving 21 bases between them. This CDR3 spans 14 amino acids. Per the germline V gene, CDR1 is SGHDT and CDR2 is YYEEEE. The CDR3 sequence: CASSADGEGVNQYF. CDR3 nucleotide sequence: TGTGCCAGCAGTGCGGACGGAGAGGGGGTCAACCAGTACTTC.

The CDR3 coding sequence is TGTGCCAGCAGCTCTCTATCCGGGACTTCGGTGAGGGGCTACACCTTC. Encoded protein: CASSSLSGTSVRGYTF. The chain links TRBV7-9 to TRBJ1-2; D perhaps matches TRBD1 (5 bases). Germline V gene sequence: CDR1 SEHNR, CDR2 FQNEAQ (reference sequence). This CDR3 is built from 16 residues. Trimming shortened V by 4 bases and J by 8 bases, and 23 bases separated the two germline ends.

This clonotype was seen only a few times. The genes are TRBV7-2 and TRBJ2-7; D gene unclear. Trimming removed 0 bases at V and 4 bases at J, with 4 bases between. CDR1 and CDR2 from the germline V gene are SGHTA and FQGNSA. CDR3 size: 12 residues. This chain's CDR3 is CASSLAAYEQYF. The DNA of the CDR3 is TGTGCCAGCAGCTTAGCGGCGTACGAGCAGTACTTC.